These 17 T cell receptor beta chains share one sample of origin, sequenced in a study of blood T cell repertoires in COVID-19. Sequenced by immunoSEQ multiplex PCR; TCRdb stores in-frame clones only, minus some. The repertoire holds tens of thousands of clones, approximately 82% seen once, with roughly 45% in the top ten. The sequencing sample was made of peripheral blood. The receptors come from a woman over 75 with acute or convalescent COVID-19.

In DNA, the CDR3 is TGTGCCAGCAGCCTACCCCGCGCTGGGGGCCCCCGAGCCTTC. This gives the protein CASSLPRAGGPRAF. This rearrangement joins TRBV21-1 to TRBJ2-7; the table gives TRBD1 as D, unverified against the DNA. TRBV21-1 is recorded as a pseudogene. The CDR3 sequence is 14 residues long.

This clone appeared a single time. The chain links TRBV21-1 to TRBJ2-1; TRBD1, the table's D call, was not compared with the DNA. TRBV21-1 is marked as a pseudogene. This CDR3 spans 18 amino acids. CDR3 residues: CASSKWGQKPPPYNEQFF. CDR3 in DNA: TGTGCCAGCAGCAAATGGGGACAGAAACCACCACCCTACAATGAGCAGTTCTTC.

The chain is built from TRBV15 and TRBJ2-3; the D is unclear. This CDR3 comprises 13 residues. Per the germline V gene, CDR1 is LNHNV and CDR2 is YYDKDF (reference sequence). Deletions cut 0 bases from V and 8 bases from J, with 9 bases between. The CDR3 DNA is TGTGCCACCAGCAGAGATACCCGCGCTACGCAGTATTTT. Residues: CATSRDTRATQYF.

This rearrangement joins TRBV24-1 to TRBJ1-1, with 9 bases identical to TRBD1. The CDR3 totals 16 residues. Germline V lookup: CDR1 KGHDR, CDR2 SFDVKD. Trimming cost V 3 bases and J 7 bases; bases outside gene matches: 11. The CDR3 coding sequence is TGTGCCACCAGTGATAGCACGACAGGGGGAGGAGGTGAAGCTTTCTTT. This encodes CATSDSTTGGGGEAFF.

The V gene is TRBV12-5, the J gene TRBJ2-3, with D uncertain. The CDR3 is 15 residues long. The germline V gene encodes CDR1 LGHNT and CDR2 FRNRAP. V lost 6 bases and J 0 bases, leaving 13 bases between the germline ends. The CDR3 DNA sequence: TGTGCTAGTGGCGTACTTCTAGTAAGCACAGATACGCAGTATTTT. Its translation: CASGVLLVSTDTQYF.

The chain employs TRBV6-6 and TRBJ2-7, with D perhaps matching TRBD1 (6 bases). Germline V lookup: CDR1 MNHNY, CDR2 SVGAGI (reference sequence). Deletions cut 7 bases from V and 0 bases from J, with 19 bases between. This CDR3 spans 16 amino acids. CDR3 sequence (DNA): TGTGCCAGCACCGAAACCTTTACAGGGAACTCCTACGAGCAGTACTTC. It translates to CASTETFTGNSYEQYF.

V and J are TRBV6-5 and TRBJ1-4; 9 nucleotides line up with TRBD1. This CDR3 contains 13 residues. The germline V gene encodes CDR1 MNHEY and CDR2 SVGAGI. Trimming at V came to 6 bases and at J to 8 bases, leaving 4 bases not matched to a gene. The CDR3 DNA is TGTGCCAGCAGAAGGACAGGGGCGGAAAAACTGTTTTTT. Protein product: CASRRTGAEKLFF.

This chain uses TRBV5-5 with TRBJ1-5; TRBD1 might be the D (6 bases). Germline V lookup: CDR1 SGHKS, CDR2 YYEKEE (reference sequence). There are 13 residues in the CDR3. V lost 2 bases to trimming and J lost 7 bases, with 10 bases between them. The DNA for the CDR3 is TGTGCCAGCAGCTTACAGGGCGGACAGCCCCAGCATTTT. This codes for CASSLQGGQPQHF.

This clone was counted only a few times. The chain combines TRBV11-2 with TRBJ2-7; D might be TRBD2 (5 bases). This CDR3 has 14 residues. The ends were cut back, 1 base at V and 6 bases at J, with 13 bases in the middle. Germline CDR1 is SGHAT and CDR2 is FQNNGV. The DNA of the CDR3 is TGTGCCAGCAGCTTAGTGAGTATGCGGGCCGAGCAGTACTTC. Protein product: CASSLVSMRAEQYF.

This chain links TRBV30 with TRBJ1-5; the match to TRBD1 covers 9 bases. CDR3 length: 13 residues. Trimming took 3 bases from V and 5 from J; bases not matched to a gene: 2. From germline, CDR1 is GTSNPN and CDR2 SVGIG (reference sequence). The CDR3, as DNA: TGTGCCTGGAGCGGGACAGGGTATCAGCCCCAGCATTTT. Its translation is CAWSGTGYQPQHF.

The gene calls are TRBV7-2 and TRBJ2-3; 8 bases match TRBD2. The CDR3 has 16 amino acids. Germline loops: CDR1 SGHTA, CDR2 FQGNSA. Trimming cost V 5 bases and J 5 bases; bases outside gene matches: 12. The CDR3 region is CASSPQAAGGGDTQYF. The CDR3 DNA sequence: TGTGCCAGCAGCCCCCAGGCGGCGGGGGGAGGAGATACGCAGTATTTT.

V gene TRBV6-5 combines with J gene TRBJ1-1, with 7 positions matching TRBD1. The CDR3 length is 15 residues. The germline V gene has CDR1 MNHEY and CDR2 SVGAGI. V lost 4 bases and J lost 3; bases outside the gene matches: 8. In nucleotides, the CDR3 is TGTGCCAGCAGTTCCCTGACCCAGGGGGACACTGAAGCTTTCTTT. It translates to CASSSLTQGDTEAFF.

The gene calls are TRBV5-4 and TRBJ2-7; 9 bases fit TRBD1. CDR3 size: 15 residues. CDR1 and CDR2 (germline): SGHNT, YYREEE (reference sequence). Germline trimming cut 2 bases from V and 0 bases from J; bases unmatched to any gene: 3. CDR3 in amino acids: CASSFRTGDSYEQYF. CDR3 nucleotide sequence: TGTGCCAGCAGCTTCCGGACAGGGGACTCCTACGAGCAGTACTTC.

The chain combines TRBV11-3 with TRBJ2-3, with TRBD2 matching over 10 bases. The trim removed 5 bases at V and 5 bases at J, leaving 4 bases unmatched. Looked up from germline, CDR1 is SGHNT and CDR2 is YENEEA. This CDR3 is 14 amino acids long. The CDR3 region has the DNA TGTGCCAGCAGCATGGGACTAGCGCTAGATACGCAGTATTTT. Protein product: CASSMGLALDTQYF.

CDR3 in DNA: TGTGCCAGCAGTTTGTCGGGACAGGGGTATCAGCCCCAGCATTTT. Its protein product is CASSLSGQGYQPQHF. This chain links TRBV28 with TRBJ1-5; 10 nucleotides align to TRBD1. After removal of 3 bases from V and 5 bases from J, the junction contained 4 bases not matched to a gene. This CDR3 contains 15 residues. Germline CDR1 reads MDHEN; CDR2 reads SYDVKM.

This clone was detected once. The chain carries TRBV24-1 and TRBJ2-7; tentative D call: TRBD1 (6 bases). Trimming cost V 3 bases and J 4 bases, with 6 bases left between them. The CDR3 is 12 residues long. CDR1 and CDR2 from the germline V gene are KGHDR and SFDVKD. For the CDR3, the DNA is TGTGCCACCAGTGATACAGGGTACGAGCAGTACTTC. Protein sequence: CATSDTGYEQYF.

A single count supports this clone. The rearrangement uses TRBV5-1 and TRBJ2-7, with D perhaps TRBD2 (6 bases). Trimming removed 4 bases from V and 2 bases from J, with 13 bases in between. This CDR3 has 14 amino acids. Germline loops: CDR1 SGHRS, CDR2 YFSETQ. This CDR3 is CASSTGTPAYEQYF. In nucleotides, the CDR3 is TGCGCCAGCAGCACCGGGACTCCCGCCTACGAGCAGTACTTC.